This is a list of T cell receptor beta chains from one sample in a study of blood T cell repertoires in COVID-19. The repertoire was sequenced with immunoSEQ multiplex PCR; TCRdb's copy has only in-frame clones and lacks some. The data show 150,000 to 200,000 clones, around 84% seen once. Sequencing was performed on peripheral blood. The receptors originated from a woman in her 70s with COVID-19, enrolled during active disease. The CDR3 runs from the conserved cysteine through the conserved F or W. D genes are given only for firm matches. Clone sizes are given selectively: once, few, many, or a class where the clone is expanded.

J gene: TRBJ2-3; V gene: TRBV27; D gene: .; clone size: once; CDR3 protein: CASNRQGGADTQYF; CDR3 DNA: TGTGCCAGCAACAGACAAGGGGGAGCAGATACGCAGTATTTT
J gene: TRBJ1-2; V gene: TRBV7-8; D gene: TRBD1; clone size: .; CDR3 protein: CASSFPIRDREDGYTF; CDR3 DNA: TGTGCCAGCAGCTTCCCAATACGGGACAGGGAGGATGGCTACACCTTC
J gene: TRBJ1-1; V gene: TRBV30; D gene: .; clone size: .; CDR3 protein: CAWSDALTGNTEAFF; CDR3 DNA: TGTGCCTGGAGTGACGCTCTCACGGGGAACACTGAAGCTTTCTTT
J gene: TRBJ2-3; V gene: TRBV28; D gene: TRBD1; clone size: .; CDR3 protein: CASSYRGPTQYF; CDR3 DNA: TGTGCCAGCAGTTACAGGGGGCCTACGCAGTATTTT
J gene: TRBJ1-2; V gene: TRBV20-1; D gene: .; clone size: .; CDR3 protein: CSALPPYGYTF; CDR3 DNA: TGCAGTGCTCTTCCCCCTTATGGCTACACCTTC
J gene: TRBJ2-3; V gene: TRBV19; D gene: TRBD2; clone size: .; CDR3 protein: CASTPRRGGGSSTDTQYF; CDR3 DNA: TGTGCCAGTACCCCCCGAAGGGGCGGGGGATCTAGCACAGATACGCAGTATTTT
J gene: TRBJ2-7; V gene: TRBV28; D gene: .; clone size: .; CDR3 protein: CASSLIGGQPTEYF; CDR3 DNA: TGTGCCAGCAGTTTAATCGGGGGGCAGCCGACGGAGTACTTC
J gene: TRBJ1-6; V gene: TRBV27; D gene: .; clone size: .; CDR3 protein: CASSSQGLADSPLHF; CDR3 DNA: TGTGCCAGCAGTTCACAGGGATTGGCGGATTCACCCCTCCACTTT
J gene: TRBJ2-1; V gene: TRBV27; D gene: TRBD2; clone size: .; CDR3 protein: CASRDRLAAYNEQFF; CDR3 DNA: TGTGCCAGCAGGGACAGACTAGCGGCGTACAATGAGCAGTTCTTC
J gene: TRBJ1-2; V gene: TRBV27; D gene: .; clone size: .; CDR3 protein: CASTKGAGASYGYTF; CDR3 DNA: TGTGCCAGCACCAAGGGAGCAGGGGCGAGCTATGGCTACACCTTC
J gene: TRBJ1-2; V gene: TRBV12-3/TRBV12-4; D gene: TRBD1; clone size: .; CDR3 protein: CASSRQGNYGYTF; CDR3 DNA: TGTGCCAGCAGCAGACAGGGTAACTATGGCTACACCTTC
J gene: TRBJ1-1; V gene: TRBV11-2; D gene: .; clone size: .; CDR3 protein: CGSQNTEAFF; CDR3 DNA: TGTGGCAGCCAGAACACTGAAGCTTTCTTT
J gene: TRBJ1-1; V gene: TRBV29-1; D gene: TRBD1; clone size: .; CDR3 protein: CSVPGQYTEAFF; CDR3 DNA: TGCAGCGTCCCGGGACAGTACACTGAAGCTTTCTTT
J gene: TRBJ2-5; V gene: TRBV5-1; D gene: TRBD1; clone size: .; CDR3 protein: CASSLSSGGRETQYF; CDR3 DNA: TGCGCCAGCAGCTTGTCGTCAGGGGGCAGAGAGACCCAGTACTTC
J gene: TRBJ2-1; V gene: TRBV5-4; D gene: .; clone size: .; CDR3 protein: CASSTTGTYNEQFF; CDR3 DNA: TGTGCCAGCAGCACAACAGGGACCTACAATGAGCAGTTCTTC
J gene: TRBJ2-1; V gene: TRBV11-2; D gene: TRBD2; clone size: .; CDR3 protein: CASSDPGGPSNEQFF; CDR3 DNA: TGTGCCAGCAGCGATCCGGGAGGGCCAAGCAATGAGCAGTTCTTC
J gene: TRBJ2-7; V gene: TRBV6-6; D gene: .; clone size: few; CDR3 protein: CASSYSRHEQYF; CDR3 DNA: TGTGCCAGCAGTTACTCGAGGCACGAGCAGTACTTC
J gene: TRBJ2-1; V gene: TRBV3-1/TRBV3-2; D gene: TRBD2; clone size: .; CDR3 protein: CASSPTSGGGNEQFF; CDR3 DNA: TGTGCCAGCAGTCCTACCAGCGGGGGTGGGAATGAGCAGTTCTTC
J gene: TRBJ1-5; V gene: TRBV19; D gene: TRBD1; clone size: .; CDR3 protein: CASSIFGQGVSNQPQHF; CDR3 DNA: TGTGCCAGTAGTATTTTCGGACAGGGTGTCAGCAATCAGCCCCAGCATTTT
J gene: TRBJ2-3; V gene: TRBV5-1; D gene: .; clone size: .; CDR3 protein: CASFLEGADTQYF; CDR3 DNA: TGCGCCAGCTTCCTGGAAGGGGCAGATACGCAGTATTTT
J gene: TRBJ1-1; V gene: TRBV7-9; D gene: .; clone size: .; CDR3 protein: CASSLGQYNTEAFF; CDR3 DNA: TGTGCCAGCAGCTTAGGGCAGTATAACACTGAAGCTTTCTTT
J gene: TRBJ1-4; V gene: TRBV27; D gene: .; clone size: .; CDR3 protein: CASSLSWPNEKLFF; CDR3 DNA: TGTGCCAGCAGTTTATCTTGGCCCAATGAAAAACTGTTTTTT
J gene: TRBJ2-4; V gene: TRBV5-1; D gene: TRBD2; clone size: .; CDR3 protein: CASSILGEGNIQYF; CDR3 DNA: TGCGCCAGCAGCATTTTAGGGGAGGGAAACATTCAGTACTTC
J gene: TRBJ2-5; V gene: TRBV27; D gene: .; clone size: .; CDR3 protein: CASSFRGGPETQYF; CDR3 DNA: TGTGCCAGCAGTTTTAGGGGGGGCCCAGAGACCCAGTACTTC
J gene: TRBJ2-7; V gene: TRBV19; D gene: .; clone size: .; CDR3 protein: CASSMATSFGEQYF; CDR3 DNA: TGTGCCAGTAGTATGGCGACATCATTTGGCGAGCAGTACTTC
J gene: TRBJ2-7; V gene: TRBV7-6; D gene: .; clone size: .; CDR3 protein: CASSLSGSISEQYF; CDR3 DNA: TGTGCCAGCAGCTTAAGCGGATCTATCTCCGAGCAGTACTTC
J gene: TRBJ1-5; V gene: TRBV19; D gene: .; clone size: .; CDR3 protein: CASREGPQGNQPQHF; CDR3 DNA: TGTGCCAGTAGGGAGGGACCTCAGGGCAATCAGCCCCAGCATTTT
J gene: TRBJ2-2; V gene: TRBV29-1; D gene: .; clone size: .; CDR3 protein: CSARVHGELFF; CDR3 DNA: TGCAGCGCCAGGGTGCACGGGGAGCTGTTTTTT
J gene: TRBJ1-2; V gene: TRBV28; D gene: .; clone size: once; CDR3 protein: CASSPDSLYGYTF; CDR3 DNA: TGTGCCAGCAGCCCGGACAGCCTCTATGGCTACACCTTC
J gene: TRBJ1-2; V gene: TRBV11-2; D gene: TRBD1; clone size: once; CDR3 protein: CASSQGTGHYGYTF; CDR3 DNA: TGTGCCAGCAGCCAAGGGACAGGGCACTATGGCTACACCTTC
J gene: TRBJ1-5; V gene: TRBV7-2; D gene: .; clone size: .; CDR3 protein: CASADTNSNQPQHF; CDR3 DNA: TGTGCCAGCGCGGACACGAATAGCAATCAGCCCCAGCATTTT
J gene: TRBJ1-3; V gene: TRBV3-1/TRBV3-2; D gene: .; clone size: .; CDR3 protein: CASSQDSFASGNTIYF; CDR3 DNA: TGTGCCAGCAGCCAAGATTCCTTTGCTAGTGGAAACACCATATATTTT
J gene: TRBJ1-5; V gene: TRBV30; D gene: TRBD1; clone size: .; CDR3 protein: CAWAAGTGDQPQHF; CDR3 DNA: TGTGCCTGGGCGGCCGGGACAGGGGATCAGCCCCAGCATTTT
J gene: TRBJ1-2; V gene: TRBV14; D gene: .; clone size: few; CDR3 protein: CASSQDRNGGYGYTF; CDR3 DNA: TGTGCCAGCAGCCAAGATCGTAACGGGGGCTATGGCTACACCTTC
J gene: TRBJ1-1; V gene: TRBV5-6; D gene: .; clone size: .; CDR3 protein: CASTRSGTEAFF; CDR3 DNA: TGTGCCAGTACGCGGAGTGGCACTGAAGCTTTCTTT
J gene: TRBJ2-1; V gene: TRBV6-2/TRBV6-3; D gene: TRBD2; clone size: few; CDR3 protein: CASSHPTSGRANEQFF; CDR3 DNA: TGTGCCAGCAGTCACCCCACTAGCGGGAGGGCCAATGAGCAGTTCTTC
J gene: TRBJ1-3; V gene: TRBV18; D gene: TRBD1; clone size: .; CDR3 protein: CASSDPGTAGNTIYF; CDR3 DNA: TGTGCCAGCTCAGATCCCGGGACAGCCGGAAACACCATATATTTT
J gene: TRBJ1-5; V gene: TRBV30; D gene: .; clone size: .; CDR3 protein: CAWSEAGGRYQPQHF; CDR3 DNA: TGTGCCTGGAGTGAGGCAGGCGGGAGATATCAGCCCCAGCATTTT
J gene: TRBJ2-3; V gene: TRBV6-5; D gene: .; clone size: .; CDR3 protein: CASSRGGLDTDTQYF; CDR3 DNA: TGTGCCAGCAGTCGTGGGGGACTTGACACAGATACGCAGTATTTT
J gene: TRBJ2-5; V gene: TRBV19; D gene: .; clone size: .; CDR3 protein: CASSETRSETQYF; CDR3 DNA: TGTGCCAGTAGTGAGACAAGGTCGGAGACCCAGTACTTC
J gene: TRBJ2-7; V gene: TRBV5-4; D gene: TRBD2; clone size: .; CDR3 protein: CASSGRSGGSSYEQYF; CDR3 DNA: TGTGCCAGCAGCGGACGGAGCGGGGGGAGCTCCTACGAGCAGTACTTC
J gene: TRBJ1-1; V gene: TRBV5-1; D gene: TRBD1; clone size: few; CDR3 protein: CASSPNRGLGWAFF; CDR3 DNA: TGCGCCAGCAGTCCGAACAGGGGATTGGGTTGGGCTTTCTTT
J gene: TRBJ1-1; V gene: TRBV11-1; D gene: .; clone size: .; CDR3 protein: CASSLWRDGEAFF; CDR3 DNA: TGTGCCAGCAGCTTATGGAGGGACGGTGAAGCTTTCTTT
J gene: TRBJ1-2; V gene: TRBV6-2/TRBV6-3; D gene: .; clone size: .; CDR3 protein: CASSYPGQNYGYTF; CDR3 DNA: TGTGCCAGCAGTTACCCTGGACAGAACTATGGCTACACCTTC
J gene: TRBJ1-4; V gene: TRBV6-5; D gene: .; clone size: .; CDR3 protein: CASSYSNSNEKLFF; CDR3 DNA: TGTGCCAGCAGTTACTCGAACAGTAATGAAAAACTGTTTTTT
J gene: TRBJ1-1; V gene: TRBV6-6; D gene: .; clone size: few; CDR3 protein: CASSYSNRRAFF; CDR3 DNA: TGTGCCAGCAGTTACTCCAACAGGAGAGCTTTCTTT
J gene: TRBJ2-4; V gene: TRBV18; D gene: .; clone size: .; CDR3 protein: CASSPAVLAKNIQYF; CDR3 DNA: TGTGCCAGCTCACCGGCCGTGCTAGCCAAAAACATTCAGTACTTC
J gene: TRBJ1-2; V gene: TRBV11-2; D gene: .; clone size: .; CDR3 protein: CASSFRGSYDGYTF; CDR3 DNA: TGTGCCAGCAGCTTTAGGGGCAGCTACGATGGCTACACCTTC
J gene: TRBJ1-6; V gene: TRBV2; D gene: TRBD1; clone size: .; CDR3 protein: CASSPDRARSPLHF; CDR3 DNA: TGTGCCAGCAGCCCGGACAGGGCGAGATCACCCCTCCACTTT
J gene: TRBJ2-1; V gene: TRBV11-3; D gene: .; clone size: .; CDR3 protein: CASSFDSGDNEQFF; CDR3 DNA: TGTGCCAGCAGCTTTGATAGCGGAGACAATGAGCAGTTCTTC
J gene: TRBJ1-2; V gene: TRBV2; D gene: .; clone size: .; CDR3 protein: CASRGAAGYYGYTF; CDR3 DNA: TGTGCCTCCCGGGGGGCGGCGGGATACTATGGCTACACCTTC
J gene: TRBJ2-5; V gene: TRBV10-3; D gene: TRBD2; clone size: .; CDR3 protein: CAIRDSGGQEETQYF; CDR3 DNA: TGTGCCATCAGGGATAGCGGGGGGCAGGAAGAGACCCAGTACTTC
J gene: TRBJ2-7; V gene: TRBV21-1; D gene: .; clone size: .; CDR3 protein: CANPPAYEQYF; CDR3 DNA: TGTGCCAACCCTCCGGCCTACGAGCAGTACTTC
J gene: TRBJ1-1; V gene: TRBV5-5; D gene: TRBD1; clone size: .; CDR3 protein: CASSRDRMNTEAFF; CDR3 DNA: TGTGCCAGCAGCCGGGACAGGATGAACACTGAAGCTTTCTTT
J gene: TRBJ2-7; V gene: TRBV27; D gene: TRBD2; clone size: .; CDR3 protein: CASSPGLAGGRTYEQYF; CDR3 DNA: TGTGCCAGCAGTCCGGGACTAGCGGGAGGGAGGACCTACGAGCAGTACTTC
J gene: TRBJ1-3; V gene: TRBV5-1; D gene: TRBD1; clone size: .; CDR3 protein: CASSLTTGGEGGTIYF; CDR3 DNA: TGCGCCAGCAGCCTTACAACAGGGGGCGAAGGAGGCACCATATATTTT